The rows below give T cell receptor beta chains drawn from one sample of a study of fetal regulatory T cell absence and autoimmunity. TCRdb's table, derived via immunoSEQ multiplex PCR, lists solely in-frame clones and lacks some. The sample shows just over 45,000 clones, about 86% of them seen only once. The sequenced sample was cord blood. The source of these receptors is a newborn boy with IPEX syndrome. The CDR3 runs from the conserved cysteine through the conserved F or W. The order of the fields is V gene, clone size, J gene, D gene, CDR3 protein, CDR3 DNA. D genes are given only for firm matches. Size is omitted from some rows. Given values are once, few, many or a class for expanded clones.

TRBV10-2,few,TRBJ2-7,NA,CASRGFLTGAGYEQYF,TGCGCCAGCAGAGGATTTTTGACGGGGGCGGGCTACGAGCAGTACTTC
TRBV11-2,NA,TRBJ2-3,NA,CASSLRDHDSTDTQYF,TGTGCCAGCAGCTTAAGGGACCACGACAGCACAGATACGCAGTATTTT
TRBV6-1,NA,TRBJ1-1,NA,CASSEAKTFHRRRMNTEAFF,TGTGCCAGCAGTGAAGCAAAAACTTTTCACAGGAGACGGATGAACACTGAAGCTTTCTTT
TRBV30,once,TRBJ1-4,TRBD1,CAWSVGQGSEKLFF,TGTGCCTGGAGTGTGGGACAGGGAAGTGAAAAACTGTTTTTT
TRBV7-2,NA,TRBJ2-7,NA,CASSLGPGLSYEQYF,TGTGCCAGCAGCTTAGGCCCAGGGCTTTCCTACGAGCAGTACTTC
TRBV6-1,NA,TRBJ1-2,NA,CASTLRGFGYTF,TGTGCCAGCACCCTCAGGGGTTTCGGCTACACCTTC
TRBV30,NA,TRBJ2-7,NA,CAWSVRRMAYEQYF,TGTGCCTGGAGTGTACGCAGAATGGCCTATGAGCAGTACTTC
TRBV6-1,NA,TRBJ1-6,NA,CASSLRPGNSPLHF,TGTGCCAGCAGTTTACGCCCAGGGAATTCACCCCTCCACTTT
TRBV15,NA,TRBJ1-2,NA,CATSRDQGSYGYTF,TGTGCCACCAGCAGAGATCAAGGATCCTATGGCTACACCTTC
TRBV10-2,NA,TRBJ2-7,NA,CASSRLRAYEQYF,TGCGCCAGCAGTCGGCTCCGCGCCTACGAGCAGTACTTC
TRBV7-6,NA,TRBJ2-7,TRBD2,CASSPDLAGATYEQYF,TGTGCCAGCAGCCCCGATCTAGCGGGGGCAACCTACGAGCAGTACTTC
TRBV29-1,NA,TRBJ2-5,TRBD2,CSGLAGEETQYF,TGCAGCGGACTAGCGGGGGAAGAGACCCAGTACTTC
TRBV30,NA,TRBJ2-7,NA,CAWSVMASSYEQYF,TGTGCCTGGAGTGTAATGGCGAGCTCCTACGAGCAGTACTTC
TRBV4-2,NA,TRBJ1-5,NA,CASSQEYNQPQHF,TGTGCCAGCAGCCAAGAATACAATCAGCCCCAGCATTTT
TRBV2,NA,TRBJ2-1,TRBD2,CASSEFGLAGVIVQFF,TGTGCCAGCAGTGAATTCGGACTAGCGGGAGTAATCGTGCAGTTCTTC
TRBV29-1,NA,TRBJ2-1,TRBD2,CSVTGLAGKSSYNEQFF,TGCAGCGTTACAGGACTAGCGGGAAAAAGCTCCTACAATGAGCAGTTCTTC
TRBV6-1,NA,TRBJ2-1,TRBD1,CASILGTVNEQFF,TGTGCCAGCATCTTAGGGACAGTCAATGAGCAGTTCTTC
TRBV7-9,NA,TRBJ1-1,TRBD1,CASSLGTGVTEAFF,TGTGCCAGCAGCTTAGGGACAGGGGTGACTGAAGCTTTCTTT
TRBV10-3,NA,TRBJ2-4,TRBD2,CAISERRGDKNIQYF,TGTGCCATCAGTGAGAGGCGGGGGGACAAAAACATTCAGTACTTC
TRBV10-3,once,TRBJ1-1,NA,CAISDHHRDMNTEAFF,TGTGCCATCAGTGACCATCACAGGGACATGAACACTGAAGCTTTCTTT
TRBV19,NA,TRBJ2-7,NA,CASSMRQEPSYEQYF,TGTGCCAGTAGTATGAGACAGGAACCATCCTACGAGCAGTACTTC
TRBV10-3,NA,TRBJ2-5,NA,CAISEGQRRMSETQYF,TGTGCCATCAGTGAGGGCCAGCGAAGGATGTCAGAGACCCAGTACTTC
TRBV7-2,NA,TRBJ2-1,TRBD2,CASSPRGAGGPREQFF,TGTGCCAGCAGCCCTAGGGGAGCGGGGGGGCCCAGGGAGCAGTTCTTC
TRBV23-1,NA,TRBJ2-5,NA,CASSQSRETQYF,TGCGCCAGCAGTCAATCGAGGGAGACCCAGTACTTC
TRBV19,NA,TRBJ2-1,TRBD2,CASRRTSYNEQFF,TGTGCCAGTAGACGGACTAGCTACAATGAGCAGTTCTTC